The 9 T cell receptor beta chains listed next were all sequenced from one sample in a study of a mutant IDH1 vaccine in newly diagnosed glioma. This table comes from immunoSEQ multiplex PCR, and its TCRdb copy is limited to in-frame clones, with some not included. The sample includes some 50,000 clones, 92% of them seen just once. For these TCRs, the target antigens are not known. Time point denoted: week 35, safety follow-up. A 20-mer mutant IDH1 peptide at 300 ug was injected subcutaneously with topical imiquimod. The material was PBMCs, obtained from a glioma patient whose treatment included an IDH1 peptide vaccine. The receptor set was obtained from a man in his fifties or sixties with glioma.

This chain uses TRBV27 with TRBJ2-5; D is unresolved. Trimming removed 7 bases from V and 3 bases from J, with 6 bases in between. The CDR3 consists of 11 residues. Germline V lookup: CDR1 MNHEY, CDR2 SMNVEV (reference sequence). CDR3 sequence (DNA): TGTGCCAGCAAGTTCGAAGAGACCCAGTACTTC. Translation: CASKFEETQYF.

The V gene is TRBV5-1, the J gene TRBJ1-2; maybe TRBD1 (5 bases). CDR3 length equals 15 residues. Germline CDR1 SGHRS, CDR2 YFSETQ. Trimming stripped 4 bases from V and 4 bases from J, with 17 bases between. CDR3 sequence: CASSGTGGAIYGYTF. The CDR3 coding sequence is TGCGCCAGCAGCGGCACAGGAGGAGCTATCTATGGCTACACCTTC.

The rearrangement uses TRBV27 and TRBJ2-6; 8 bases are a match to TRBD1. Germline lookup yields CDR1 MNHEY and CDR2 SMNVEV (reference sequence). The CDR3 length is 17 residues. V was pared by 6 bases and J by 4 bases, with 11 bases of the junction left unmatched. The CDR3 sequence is CASRAYRGKRGANVLTF. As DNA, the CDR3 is TGTGCCAGCAGAGCCTACAGGGGGAAGAGGGGGGCCAACGTCCTGACTTTC.

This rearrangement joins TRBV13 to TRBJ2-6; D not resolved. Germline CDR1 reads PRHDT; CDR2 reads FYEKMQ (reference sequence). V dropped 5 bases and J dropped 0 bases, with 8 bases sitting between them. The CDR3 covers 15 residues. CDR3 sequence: CASSPRRSGANVLTF. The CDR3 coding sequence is TGTGCCAGCAGCCCCCGGCGCTCTGGGGCCAACGTCCTGACTTTC. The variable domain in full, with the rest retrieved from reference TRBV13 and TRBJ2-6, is AAGVIQSPRHLIKEKRETATLKCYPIPRHDTVYWYQQGPGQDPQFLISFYEKMQSDKGSIPDRFSAQQFSDYHSELNMSSLELGDSALYFCASSPRRSGANVLTFGAGSRLTVL.

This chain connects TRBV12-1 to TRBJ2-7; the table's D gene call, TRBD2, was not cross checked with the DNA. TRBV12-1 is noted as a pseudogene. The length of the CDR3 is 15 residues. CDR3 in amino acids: CASSFVCLRLDEQYF. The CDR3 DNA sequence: TGTGCCAGCAGCTTTGTTTGTCTCCGTTTAGACGAGCAGTACTTC.

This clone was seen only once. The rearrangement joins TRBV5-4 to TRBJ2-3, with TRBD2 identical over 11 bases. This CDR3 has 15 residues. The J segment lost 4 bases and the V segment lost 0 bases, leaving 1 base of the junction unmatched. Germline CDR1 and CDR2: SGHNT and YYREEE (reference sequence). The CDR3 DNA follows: TGTGCCAGCAGCTTGGGTAGCGGGGGGGCAGATACGCAGTATTTT. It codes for CASSLGSGGADTQYF.

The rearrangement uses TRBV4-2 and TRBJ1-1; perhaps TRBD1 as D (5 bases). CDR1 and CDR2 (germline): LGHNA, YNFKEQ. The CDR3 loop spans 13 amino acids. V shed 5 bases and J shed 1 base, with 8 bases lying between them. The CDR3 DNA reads TGTGCCAGCAGCGATACAGGGAACACTGAAGCTTTCTTT. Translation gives CASSDTGNTEAFF.

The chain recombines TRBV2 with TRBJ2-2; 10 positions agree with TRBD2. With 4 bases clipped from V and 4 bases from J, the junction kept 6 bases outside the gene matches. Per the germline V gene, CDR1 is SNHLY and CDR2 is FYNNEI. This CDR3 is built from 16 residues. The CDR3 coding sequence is TGTGCCAGCAGTGCCCGACTAGCGGGTAGCACCGGGGAGCTGTTTTTT. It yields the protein CASSARLAGSTGELFF.

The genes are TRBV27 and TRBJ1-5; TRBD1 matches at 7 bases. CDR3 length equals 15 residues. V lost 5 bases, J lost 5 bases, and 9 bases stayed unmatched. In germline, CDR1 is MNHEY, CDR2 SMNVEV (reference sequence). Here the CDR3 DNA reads TGTGCCAGCAGTCCGCTAGGGGGCGGTTATCAGCCCCAGCATTTT. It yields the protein CASSPLGGGYQPQHF.